A single sample is the source of the 11 T cell receptor beta chains below, sequenced in a study of T cell repertoires in cytomegalovirus infection. TCRdb called the reads again in MiXCR, with one record for every CDR3 protein. The table has hundreds of thousands of distinct CDR3 sequences, 30% to 40% seen once. These receptors are not linked to any known antigen. Sample: cultured PBMCs, taken from culture after CMV antigen stimulation. The receptors come from a human donor in good health (CMV status not recorded). Some clones in this sample may be carry-over from other donors' samples.

The rearrangement joins TRBV6-1 to TRBJ1-1, with D possibly TRBD1 on 5 matching bases. The CDR3 is 13 residues long. Deletions cut 1 base from V and 5 bases from J, with 8 bases between. In germline, CDR1 is MNHNS, CDR2 SASEGT. The DNA for the CDR3 is TGTGCCAGCAGTGAAGTGGGGGAAACTGAAGCTTTCTTT. Its translation: CASSEVGETEAFF.

This chain uses TRBV7-2 with TRBJ2-5; D gene uncertain. Germline assignment: CDR1 SGHTA and CDR2 FQGNSA. This CDR3 region has 11 residues. Trimming took off 5 bases at V and 5 bases at J, with 6 bases between the two ends. CDR3 amino acids: CASSDWETQYF. The CDR3, as DNA: TGTGCCAGCAGCGATTGGGAGACCCAGTACTTC.

The chain links TRBV7-2 to TRBJ2-7; maybe TRBD2 (6 bases). The CDR3 covers 14 residues. The germline V gene encodes CDR1 SGHTA and CDR2 FQGNSA. Trimming took off 5 bases at V and 0 bases at J, with 11 bases between the two ends. CDR3: CASSTRDFSYEQYF. DNA of the CDR3: TGTGCCAGCAGCACAAGGGACTTCTCCTACGAGCAGTACTTC.

The chain combines TRBV7-8 with TRBJ2-1; D gene ambiguous. With 1 base removed from V and 6 bases from J, the gap between germline ends came to 13 bases. Germline V CDR1 and CDR2: SGHVS, FQNEAQ. CDR3 length: 15 amino acids. The CDR3 spells CASSLEGISSNEQFF. DNA of the CDR3: TGTGCCAGCAGCTTAGAGGGTATCTCTAGCAATGAGCAGTTCTTC.

The V call is TRBV20-1, the J call TRBJ1-2; D is perhaps TRBD1 (6 bases). Germline V gene sequence: CDR1 DFQATT, CDR2 SNEGSKA (reference sequence). V lost 3 bases to trimming and J lost 8 bases, with 13 bases between them. The CDR3 extends over 12 amino acids. The CDR3 is CSASRQDLGYTF. For the CDR3, the DNA is TGCAGTGCTAGTAGACAGGATCTAGGCTACACCTTC.

This clonotype was counted only a few times. The chain links TRBV7-8 to TRBJ1-2, with 10 bases aligning to TRBD1. Trimming at V came to 4 bases and at J to 3 bases, leaving 11 bases not matched to a gene. The CDR3 is 17 residues long. The V gene's germline CDR1 is SGHVS and CDR2 FQNEAQ. CDR3 DNA: TGTGCCAGCAGCTCAAGGACAGGGGGGACGGGTTACTATGGCTACACCTTC. Protein sequence: CASSSRTGGTGYYGYTF.

This clonotype was seen at least ten times. V and J are TRBV7-8 and TRBJ2-1; D remains unclear. Looked up from germline, CDR1 is SGHVS and CDR2 is FQNEAQ. Deletions cut 3 bases from V and 5 bases from J, with 2 bases between. This CDR3 has 11 amino acids. The CDR3 nucleotides read TGTGCCAGCAGCTTCGACAATGAGCAGTTCTTC. Translating it yields CASSFDNEQFF.

The chain has TRBV12-3 or TRBV12-4 and TRBJ2-2, with D possibly being TRBD1 or TRBD2 (5 bases each). The CDR3 contains 16 residues. V was cut by 3 bases and J by 4 bases, with 15 bases left in between. The CDR3, as DNA: TGTGCCAGCAGTTTTGAGGGACCATCGGGCACCGGGGAGCTGTTTTTT. Translation: CASSFEGPSGTGELFF.

The V gene is TRBV7-2, the J gene TRBJ2-2; a weak D match, TRBD1 (5 bases). Trimming pared 1 base from V and 4 bases from J, leaving 13 bases between. CDR1 and CDR2 (germline): SGHTA, FQGNSA. The CDR3 runs 16 residues. In DNA form, the CDR3 reads TGTGCCAGCAGCTTAGTGCCAGGGTCGGGCACCGGGGAGCTGTTTTTT. As protein: CASSLVPGSGTGELFF.

The CDR3 DNA is TGTGCCAGCAGTCGGACTAGGAGGCTCGAGCAGTACTTC. The encoded protein is CASSRTRRLEQYF. The chain couples TRBV2 to TRBJ2-7, with TRBD2 matching over 7 bases. With V trimmed by 5 bases and J by 6 bases, 7 bases remained unmatched. The CDR3 spans 13 residues. Germline loops: CDR1 SNHLY, CDR2 FYNNEI.

This clonotype turned up a few times. This sequence joins TRBV12-3 or TRBV12-4 and TRBJ1-6, with 7 nucleotides matching TRBD1. V lost 1 base to trimming and J lost 8 bases; unmatched junction nucleotides: 2. The CDR3 length is 14 residues. CDR3 sequence (DNA): TGTGCCAGCAGTTTAGTCCAGGGGGATTCACCCCTCCACTTT. It yields the protein CASSLVQGDSPLHF.